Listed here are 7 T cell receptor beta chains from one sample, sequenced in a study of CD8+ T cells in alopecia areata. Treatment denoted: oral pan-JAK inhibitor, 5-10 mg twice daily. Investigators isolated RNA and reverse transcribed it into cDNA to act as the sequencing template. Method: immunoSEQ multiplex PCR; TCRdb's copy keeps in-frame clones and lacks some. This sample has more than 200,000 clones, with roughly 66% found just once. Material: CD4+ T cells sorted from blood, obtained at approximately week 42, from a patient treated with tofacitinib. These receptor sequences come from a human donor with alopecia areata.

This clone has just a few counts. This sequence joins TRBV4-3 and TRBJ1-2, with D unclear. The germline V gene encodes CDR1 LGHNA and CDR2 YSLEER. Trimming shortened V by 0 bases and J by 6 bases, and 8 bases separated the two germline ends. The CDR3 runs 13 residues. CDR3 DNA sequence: TGCGCCAGCAGCCAAGAGTCCGGAAATGGCTACACCTTC. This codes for CASSQESGNGYTF.

The DNA for the CDR3 is TGCGCCAGCAGCCAAGAGGCAGCGGGGTTCCACAATGAGCAGTTCTTC. Translating gives CASSQEAAGFHNEQFF. V usage is TRBV4-3 and J usage is TRBJ2-1, with TRBD2 matching 7 bases. The V gene end was trimmed by 0 bases and the J gene end by 5 bases; junction bases not matched to a gene: 7. Looked up from germline, CDR1 is LGHNA and CDR2 is YSLEER. The CDR3 has 16 amino acids.

The CDR3 coding sequence is TGTGCCAGCAGTGACTCGAACTTGCAGAGTCCACAGCAGTATTTT. It codes for CASSDSNLQSPQQYF. The V and J genes are TRBV6-4 and TRBJ2-3; no clear D. Germline-derived CDR1 and CDR2 are MRHNA and SNTAGT. This CDR3 is built from 15 residues. Trimming cost V 0 bases and J 11 bases, with 18 bases left between them.

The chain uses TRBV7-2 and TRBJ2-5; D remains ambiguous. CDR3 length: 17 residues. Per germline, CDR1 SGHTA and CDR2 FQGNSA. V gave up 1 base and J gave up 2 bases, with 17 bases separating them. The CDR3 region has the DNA TGTGCCAGCAGCTTAGAAGTTTACCGGATTCAACAAGAGACCCAGTACTTC. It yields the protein CASSLEVYRIQQETQYF.

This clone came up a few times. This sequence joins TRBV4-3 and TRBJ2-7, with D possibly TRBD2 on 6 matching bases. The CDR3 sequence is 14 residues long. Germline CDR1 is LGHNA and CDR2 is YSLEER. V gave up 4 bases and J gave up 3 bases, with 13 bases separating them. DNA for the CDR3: TGCGCCAGCAGCCGGGACTCAACACTCTACGAGCAGTACTTC. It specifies CASSRDSTLYEQYF.

The CDR3 DNA follows: TGTGCCAGCAGTTACGCACAGCGATATGGCTACACCTTC. The encoded protein is CASSYAQRYGYTF. V is TRBV6-5 and J is TRBJ1-2; no firm D call. The germline V and J ends were trimmed by 2 bases and 5 bases, with 9 bases remaining between them. CDR1 and CDR2 (germline): MNHEY, SVGAGI. The CDR3 is made up of 13 amino acids.

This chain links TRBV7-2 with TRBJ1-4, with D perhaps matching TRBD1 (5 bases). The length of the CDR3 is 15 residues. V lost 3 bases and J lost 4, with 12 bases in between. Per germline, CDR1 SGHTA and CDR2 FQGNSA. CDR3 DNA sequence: TGTGCCAGCAGCTTTAGGGGCAGACTTAATGAAAAACTGTTTTTT. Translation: CASSFRGRLNEKLFF. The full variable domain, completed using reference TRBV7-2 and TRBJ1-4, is GAGVSQSPSNKVTEKGKDVELRCDPISGHTALYWYRQSLGQGLEFLIYFQGNSAPDKSGLPSDRFSAERTGGSVSTLTIQRTQQEDSAVYLCASSFRGRLNEKLFFGSGTQLSVL.